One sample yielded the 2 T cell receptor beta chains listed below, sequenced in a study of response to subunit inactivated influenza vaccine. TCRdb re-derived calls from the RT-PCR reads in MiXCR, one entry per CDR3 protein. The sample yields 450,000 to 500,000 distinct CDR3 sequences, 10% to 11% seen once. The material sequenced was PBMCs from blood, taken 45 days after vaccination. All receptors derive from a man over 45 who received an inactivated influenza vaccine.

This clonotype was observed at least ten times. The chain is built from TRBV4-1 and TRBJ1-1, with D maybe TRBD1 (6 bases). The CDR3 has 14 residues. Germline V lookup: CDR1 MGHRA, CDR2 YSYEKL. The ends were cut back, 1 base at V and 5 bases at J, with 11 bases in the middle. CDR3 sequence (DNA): TGCGCCAGCAGCCAAGTGGGACAACGGACTGAAGCTTTCTTT. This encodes CASSQVGQRTEAFF.

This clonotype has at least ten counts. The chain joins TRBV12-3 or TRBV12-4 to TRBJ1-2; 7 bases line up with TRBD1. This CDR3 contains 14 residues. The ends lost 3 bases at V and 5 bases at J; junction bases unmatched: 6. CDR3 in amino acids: CASSFRDSTYGYTF. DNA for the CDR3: TGTGCCAGCAGTTTCCGGGACAGTACTTATGGCTACACCTTC.